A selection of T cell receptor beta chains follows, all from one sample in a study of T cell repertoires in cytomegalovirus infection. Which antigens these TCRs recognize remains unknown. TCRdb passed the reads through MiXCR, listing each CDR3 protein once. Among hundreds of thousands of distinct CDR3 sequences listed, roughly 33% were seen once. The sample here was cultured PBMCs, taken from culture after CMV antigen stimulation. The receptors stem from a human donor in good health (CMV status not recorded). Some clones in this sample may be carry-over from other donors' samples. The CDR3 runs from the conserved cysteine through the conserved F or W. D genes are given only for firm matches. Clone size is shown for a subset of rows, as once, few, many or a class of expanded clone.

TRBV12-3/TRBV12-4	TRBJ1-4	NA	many	TGTGCCAGCAGCCCGGACCCTACCAATGAAAAACTGTTTTTT	CASSPDPTNEKLFF
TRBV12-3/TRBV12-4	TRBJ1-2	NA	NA	TGTGCCAGCAGTGATCAGGGGAGTGGCTACACCTTC	CASSDQGSGYTF
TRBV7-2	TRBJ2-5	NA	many	TGTGCCAGCAGCTTTAGCCGGGAGACCCAGTACTTC	CASSFSRETQYF
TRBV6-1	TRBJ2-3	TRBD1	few	TGTGCCAGCAGTGAACTACGGACAGGGGGCCGCACAGATACGCAGTATTTT	CASSELRTGGRTDTQYF
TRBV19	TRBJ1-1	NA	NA	TGTGCCAGTTTTGAGCCAGCCATGAACACTGAAGCTTTCTTT	CASFEPAMNTEAFF
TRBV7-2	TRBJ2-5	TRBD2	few	TGTGCCAGCAGCTTCCGCCTAGCGGGAGATCGTGGCCAGTACTTC	CASSFRLAGDRGQYF
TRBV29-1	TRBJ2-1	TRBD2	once	TGCAGCGTTGAACTAGCGGGAGGTTCCTACAATGAGCAGTTCTTC	CSVELAGGSYNEQFF
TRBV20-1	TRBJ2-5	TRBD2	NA	TGCAGTGCTAGAGATCATCGGGGGGGGCGAGAGACCCAGTACTTC	CSARDHRGGRETQYF
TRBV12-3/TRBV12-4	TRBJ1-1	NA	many	TGTGCCAGCAGTTTTCTGGGGTTTACTGCTTTCTTT	CASSFLGFTAFF
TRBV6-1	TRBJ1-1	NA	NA	TGTGCCAGCAGTGAAGACAGGTGGATGAACACTGAAGCTTTCTTT	CASSEDRWMNTEAFF
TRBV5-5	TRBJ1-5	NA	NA	TGTGCCAGCAGCTTGGAATGGCGGACCAATCAGCCCCAGCATTTT	CASSLEWRTNQPQHF
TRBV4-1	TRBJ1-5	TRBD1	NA	TGCGCCAGCAGCCGCCAGGGCCAGGGGGCGGATCAGCCCCAGCATTTT	CASSRQGQGADQPQHF
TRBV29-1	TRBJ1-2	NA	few	TGCAGCGGGGTGGGGCAGGACTATGGCTACACCTTC	CSGVGQDYGYTF
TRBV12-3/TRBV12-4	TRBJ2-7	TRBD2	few	TGTGCCAGCAGTTTGGGGGGACTAGTGACCTACGAGCAGTACTTC	CASSLGGLVTYEQYF
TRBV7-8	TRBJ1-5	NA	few	TGTGCCAGCAGCCGGGGGGGGGGGAAGCATTTT	CASSRGGGKHF
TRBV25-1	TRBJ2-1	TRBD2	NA	TGTGCCAGCAGTGGTCCACGGGGGGTTACCTACAATGAGCAGTTCTTC	CASSGPRGVTYNEQFF
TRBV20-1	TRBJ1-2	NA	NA	TGCAGTGCGCCTAACTATGGCTACACCTTC	CSAPNYGYTF
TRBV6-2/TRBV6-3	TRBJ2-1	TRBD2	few	TGTGCCAGCACCTCACCGGGACTAGTGAATGAGCAGTTCTTC	CASTSPGLVNEQFF
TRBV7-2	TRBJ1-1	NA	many	TGTGCCAGCAGCTTAGTATCCAGGGCACTGAAGCTTTTCTTT	CASSLVSRALKLFF
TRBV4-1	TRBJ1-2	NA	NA	TGCGCCAGCAGCCTAGGGTATTTCGATGGCTACACCTTC	CASSLGYFDGYTF
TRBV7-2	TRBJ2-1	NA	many	TGTGCCAGCAGCCTAATACTGGGGACAAGCTCCTACAATGAGCAGTTCTTC	CASSLILGTSSYNEQFF
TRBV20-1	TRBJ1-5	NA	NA	TGCAGTGCGAGCAGGGGCGTCGATCAGCCCCAGCATTTT	CSASRGVDQPQHF
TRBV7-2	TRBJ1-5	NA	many	TGTGCCAGCAGCTTAGCCAACAGATTCAATCAGCCCCAGCATTTT	CASSLANRFNQPQHF
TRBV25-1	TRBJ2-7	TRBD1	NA	TGTGCCAGCAGTGATGGGACAGGGTACTACGAGCAGTACTTC	CASSDGTGYYEQYF
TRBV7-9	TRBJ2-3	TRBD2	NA	TGTGCCAGCAGCTTAAGGTGGACTAGCTCAGATACGCAGTATTTT	CASSLRWTSSDTQYF
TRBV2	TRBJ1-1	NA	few	TGTGCCAGCAGTGAGGTGCCGGGGTCCCTCATTGAAGCTTTCTTT	CASSEVPGSLIEAFF
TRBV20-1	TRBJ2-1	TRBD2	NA	TGCAGTGCTCTCCCCACTAGCGGGGGGGCCTGGAATGAGCAGTTCTTC	CSALPTSGGAWNEQFF
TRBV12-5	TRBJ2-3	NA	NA	TGTGCTAGTGGTTTGGTACTCCCCCTCCGGGTTCGGCCCACAGATACGCAGTATTTT	CASGLVLPLRVRPTDTQYF
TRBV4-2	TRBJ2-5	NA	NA	TGTGCCAGCAGCCTTTCAGAGAGGAGGGAGACCCAGTACTTC	CASSLSERRETQYF
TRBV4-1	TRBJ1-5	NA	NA	TGCGCCAGCAGCCAGGAGGGACGGACCAATCAGCCCCAGCATTTT	CASSQEGRTNQPQHF
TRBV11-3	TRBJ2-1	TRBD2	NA	TGTGCCAGCAGCTCGGCTAGCGGGACTCGGGAGCAGTTCTTC	CASSSASGTREQFF
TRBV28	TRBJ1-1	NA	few	TGTGCCCATGGACTCCCGGTGACTGAAGCTTTCTTT	CAHGLPVTEAFF
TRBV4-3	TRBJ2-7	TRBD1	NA	TGCGCCAGCAGCCAAGAACAGGGGCTGTACGAGCAGTACTTC	CASSQEQGLYEQYF
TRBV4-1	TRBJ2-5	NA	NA	TGCGCCAGCAGCCGGGGGGGACAGCAAGAGACCCAGTACTTC	CASSRGGQQETQYF
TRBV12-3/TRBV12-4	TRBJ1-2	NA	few	TGTGCCAGCAGTCACCCCCGAGGCTACACCTTC	CASSHPRGYTF
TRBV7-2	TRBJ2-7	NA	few	TGTGCCAGCAGCCCCCTAGTTGGTTTTTCCTACGAGCAGTACTTC	CASSPLVGFSYEQYF
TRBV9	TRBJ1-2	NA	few	TGTGCCAGCAGTGAGGACAGTTCTAACTATGGCTACACCTTC	CASSEDSSNYGYTF
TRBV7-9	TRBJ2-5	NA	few	TGTGCCAGCAGCCCACTACAGGGAAAAGAGACCCAGTACTTC	CASSPLQGKETQYF
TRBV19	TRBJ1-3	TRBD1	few	TGTGCCAGTAGTACAGACAGGGGCGCATCTGGAAACACCATATATTTT	CASSTDRGASGNTIYF
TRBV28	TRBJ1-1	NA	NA	TGTGCCAGCAGTTTGCAGGATGAAGCTTTCTTT	CASSLQDEAFF
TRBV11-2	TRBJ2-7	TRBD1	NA	TGTGCCAGCAGCCCCGAGTGGGGACAGGGTTCCTACGAGCAGTACTTC	CASSPEWGQGSYEQYF
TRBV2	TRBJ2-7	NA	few	TGTGCCAGCAGTGAATATGGGGAGCAGTACTTC	CASSEYGEQYF